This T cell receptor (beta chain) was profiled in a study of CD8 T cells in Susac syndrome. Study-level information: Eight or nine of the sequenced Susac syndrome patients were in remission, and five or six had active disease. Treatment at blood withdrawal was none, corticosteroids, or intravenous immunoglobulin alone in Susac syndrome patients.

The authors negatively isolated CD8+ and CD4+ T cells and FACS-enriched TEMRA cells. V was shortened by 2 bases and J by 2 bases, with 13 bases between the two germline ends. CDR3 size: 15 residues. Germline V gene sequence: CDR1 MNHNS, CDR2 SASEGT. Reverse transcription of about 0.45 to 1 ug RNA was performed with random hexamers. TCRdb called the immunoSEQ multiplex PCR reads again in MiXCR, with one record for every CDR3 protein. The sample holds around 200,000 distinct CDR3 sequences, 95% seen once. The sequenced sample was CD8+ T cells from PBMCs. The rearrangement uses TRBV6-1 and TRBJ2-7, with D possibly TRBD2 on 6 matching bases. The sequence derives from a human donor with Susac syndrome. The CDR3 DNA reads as TGTGCCAGCAGTGAATTGGGGGAGGAAGCCTACGAGCAGTACTTC. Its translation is CASSELGEEAYEQYF.